Below, 32 T cell receptor beta chains from the same sample are listed, as sequenced in a study of identical twins. TCRdb redid the calling of the 5' RACE reads with MiXCR, one entry per CDR3 protein. Of 200,000 to 250,000 distinct CDR3 sequences listed, 6.5% were seen once; the top ten hold about 14%. The same sample was also used in a study of T cells expressing NK-cell markers.

The sequenced sample consisted of CD8+ T cells sorted from blood. These receptor sequences come from a young woman in good health.

The chain joins TRBV7-2 to TRBJ2-2, with a weak D call TRBD2 (6 bases). The V gene lost 2 bases and the J gene lost 4 bases, with 14 bases spanning the gap. Germline lookup yields CDR1 SGHTA and CDR2 FQGNSA. The CDR3 spans 16 residues. The chain's CDR3 is CASSLLLRGGTGELFF. The DNA of the CDR3 is TGTGCCAGCAGCTTACTCCTGCGGGGTGGCACCGGGGAGCTGTTTTTT. The full variable domain, with the rest looked up from reference TRBV7-2 and TRBJ2-2, is GAGVSQSPSNKVTEKGKDVELRCDPISGHTALYWYRQSLGQGLEFLIYFQGNSAPDKSGLPSDRFSAERTGGSVSTLTIQRTQQEDSAVYLCASSLLLRGGTGELFFGEGSRLTVL.

Note on this clonotype: A read error is possible here, since a much larger clone lies one base away. V and J are TRBV29-1 and TRBJ2-1; D tentatively fits TRBD1 or TRBD2 (5 bases each). Per germline, CDR1 SQVTM and CDR2 ANQGSEA. CDR3 length: 14 amino acids. The V end was cut by 5 bases, the J end by 6 bases, with 17 bases between. The CDR3 DNA reads as TGCAGCGTTTCCGGGATAGGGGCTTTCAATGAGCAGTTCTTC. Its translation: CSVSGIGAFNEQFF.

The V call is TRBV9, the J call TRBJ2-3; no clear D gene. CDR1 and CDR2 from the germline V gene are SGDLS and YYNGEE. The CDR3 covers 15 residues. The V and J ends lost 1 base and 4 bases respectively, with 13 bases between them. This CDR3 is CASSVQGLMADTQYF. CDR3 coding DNA: TGTGCCAGCAGCGTACAAGGGCTTATGGCAGATACGCAGTATTTT.

This clonotype was seen only a few times. The chain combines TRBV15 with TRBJ2-7, with D tentatively TRBD1 (6 bases). Germline CDR1 reads LNHNV; CDR2 reads YYDKDF (reference sequence). The V and J ends lost 5 bases and 7 bases respectively, with 15 bases between them. This CDR3 is 13 amino acids long. CDR3 amino acids: CATSQGISPEQYF. The CDR3 DNA reads TGTGCCACCAGCCAGGGGATAAGTCCGGAGCAGTACTTC.

This clonotype was picked up a small number of times. The chain links TRBV6-1 to TRBJ2-1; the D gene is possibly TRBD1 (5 bases). CDR1 is MNHNS and CDR2 is SASEGT in the germline V gene. The CDR3 extends over 14 amino acids. V lost 5 bases to trimming and J lost 1 base, with 9 bases between them. Written as DNA, the CDR3 is TGTGCCAGCAGTCCCGACAGTTCCTACAATGAGCAGTTCTTC. This gives the protein CASSPDSSYNEQFF.

This chain connects TRBV27 to TRBJ2-7; 7 bases fit TRBD1. The CDR3 sequence is 16 residues long. The V gene end was trimmed by 4 bases and the J gene end by 3 bases; junction bases not matched to a gene: 12. Looked up from germline, CDR1 is MNHEY and CDR2 is SMNVEV (reference sequence). CDR3 in DNA: TGTGCCAGCAGTTCCGATCGACAGGGTAGTTACTACGAGCAGTACTTC. This encodes CASSSDRQGSYYEQYF.

The chain links TRBV13 to TRBJ2-3, with D possibly TRBD2 on 6 matching bases. The CDR3 has 15 residues. Per the germline V gene, CDR1 is PRHDT and CDR2 is FYEKMQ (reference sequence). V lost 4 bases, J lost 6 bases, and 17 bases lay in between. The CDR3 DNA follows: TGTGCCAGCAGCTATCCGGCGGGGAAACTCGATACGCAGTATTTT. Translation: CASSYPAGKLDTQYF.

The rearrangement uses TRBV24-1 and TRBJ2-1; D perhaps matches TRBD1 (6 bases). The CDR3 covers 12 residues. V gave up 4 bases and J gave up 7 bases, with 7 bases separating them. CDR1 is KGHDR and CDR2 is SFDVKD in the germline V gene. CDR3 loop: CATSDQGNEQFF. Here the CDR3 DNA reads TGTGCCACCAGTGACCAGGGGAATGAGCAGTTCTTC.

The CDR3 bases are TGTGCCAGCAGTTTCCTTGGGGGTCAGCCCCAGCATTTT. This encodes CASSFLGGQPQHF. V usage is TRBV27 and J usage is TRBJ1-5; weak D call: TRBD1 (5 bases). V was clipped by 3 bases and J by 6 bases, with 9 bases between them. The germline gives CDR1 MNHEY, CDR2 SMNVEV (reference sequence). The CDR3 spans 13 residues.

This clonotype appeared a few times. The chain combines TRBV4-3 with TRBJ2-5; TRBD2 matches 7 bases. The CDR3 sequence is 16 residues long. The germline V gene encodes CDR1 LGHNA and CDR2 YSLEER. V dropped 8 bases and J dropped 4; count of bases not matched to a gene: 16. The chain's CDR3 is CASQTQAGSSRETQYF. The DNA for the CDR3 is TGCGCCAGCCAGACTCAAGCGGGATCCTCCCGAGAGACCCAGTACTTC.

This clonotype was seen more than once but under ten times. The chain is built from TRBV11-2 and TRBJ2-2; D unresolved. The CDR3 runs 14 residues. Trimming pared 5 bases from V and 4 bases from J, leaving 11 bases between. Germline-derived CDR1 and CDR2 are SGHAT and FQNNGV. The CDR3 sequence is CASSQLTGTGELFF. Here the CDR3 DNA reads TGTGCCAGCAGCCAGTTAACGGGCACCGGGGAGCTGTTTTTT.

This clonotype was found many times. Here the CDR3 reads CASSPRSGGTKNIQYF. The CDR3 DNA is TGTGCCAGCAGCCCCCGGTCGGGGGGGACCAAAAACATTCAGTACTTC. The chain joins TRBV7-9 to TRBJ2-4, with 8 bases lining up with TRBD2. Trimming removed 5 bases from V and 2 bases from J; junction bases left unmatched: 8. Germline CDR1 and CDR2: SEHNR and FQNEAQ (reference sequence). CDR3 length: 16 residues.

V gene TRBV20-1 combines with J gene TRBJ2-1, with a tentative D call TRBD2 (6 bases). V lost 4 bases and J lost 3, with 19 bases in between. The V gene's germline CDR1 is DFQATT and CDR2 SNEGSKA (reference sequence). The CDR3 sequence is 16 residues long. CDR3 in DNA: TGCAGTGCTATTGTGGGGGGATCGGACCGCTACAATGAGCAGTTCTTC. This codes for CSAIVGGSDRYNEQFF.

This clonotype was counted many times. This rearrangement joins TRBV7-9 to TRBJ1-1; TRBD1 might be the D (5 bases). This CDR3 contains 11 residues. Per the germline V gene, CDR1 is SEHNR and CDR2 is FQNEAQ (reference sequence). V lost 2 bases and J 9 bases, leaving 7 bases between the germline ends. The CDR3: CASSLRDQAFF. CDR3 DNA sequence: TGTGCCAGCAGCTTAAGGGACCAAGCTTTCTTT.

The V and J genes are TRBV6-1 and TRBJ2-7; TRBD2 aligns across 14 bases. V shed 10 bases and J 2 bases; nucleotides not matched to a gene: 4. The CDR3 consists of 14 residues. Germline V gene data show CDR1 as MNHNS and CDR2 as SASEGT. This CDR3 is CATSGLAGAYEQYF. CDR3 sequence (DNA): TGTGCCACCTCGGGACTAGCGGGAGCCTACGAGCAGTACTTC.

In this sample, this clonotype turned up many times. The gene calls are TRBV12-3 or TRBV12-4 and TRBJ2-7; 7 bases line up with TRBD2. Germline trimming cut 11 bases from V and 4 bases from J; bases unmatched to any gene: 14. The CDR3 covers 14 residues. Here the CDR3 reads CASQQGLSPYEQYF. The CDR3 DNA is TGTGCCTCCCAGCAGGGACTAAGTCCATACGAGCAGTACTTC.

This clonotype occurred many times. The gene calls are TRBV5-1 and TRBJ1-6; D uncertain. The CDR3 runs to 13 residues. V lost 4 bases and J 10 bases, leaving 12 bases between the germline ends. The germline V gene has CDR1 SGHRS and CDR2 YFSETQ. CDR3 amino acids: CASSGMVNSPLHF. CDR3 coding DNA: TGCGCCAGCAGCGGTATGGTCAACTCACCCCTCCACTTT.

This clonotype was counted many times. V and J are TRBV4-3 and TRBJ2-6, with D perhaps TRBD1 (7 bases). Germline CDR1 LGHNA, CDR2 YSLEER. V was pared by 1 base and J by 0 bases, with 10 bases between. CDR3 length: 17 amino acids. CDR3 nucleotide sequence: TGCGCCAGCAGCCAAGGGGGGGACAGCTCTGGGGCCAACGTCCTGACTTTC. Translating gives CASSQGGDSSGANVLTF.

This clonotype has a count of ten or more. This CDR3 is CASSYGTGSGNQPQHF. The CDR3, as DNA: TGTGCCAGCAGTTACGGGACAGGGAGTGGCAATCAGCCCCAGCATTTT. The V and J genes are TRBV6-5 and TRBJ1-5, with 9 bases identical to TRBD1. The trim removed 2 bases at V and 2 bases at J, leaving 4 bases unmatched. CDR3 length: 16 amino acids. Germline V CDR1 and CDR2: MNHEY, SVGAGI.

This clonotype was detected only a few times. The V gene is TRBV20-1, the J gene TRBJ2-1; D gene uncertain. Trimming pared 6 bases from V and 3 bases from J, leaving 6 bases between. This CDR3 is 11 amino acids long. Germline-derived CDR1 and CDR2 are DFQATT and SNEGSKA (reference sequence). In DNA form, the CDR3 reads TGCAGTGCCGACTTCTACAATGAGCAGTTCTTC. Protein sequence: CSADFYNEQFF.

This clonotype was seen a few times. The CDR3 nucleotides read TGTGCCAGCAGCTTGGGCAGTCCCGCCTATGGCTACACCTTC. Its protein product is CASSLGSPAYGYTF. V and J are TRBV7-9 and TRBJ1-2; D remains unclear. The V end was cut by 3 bases, the J end by 4 bases, with 12 bases between. Germline CDR1 SEHNR, CDR2 FQNEAQ (reference sequence). The CDR3 covers 14 residues.

The CDR3 sequence is CASGFEGRTEAFF. The CDR3 DNA is TGTGCTAGTGGTTTTGAGGGACGGACGGAAGCTTTCTTT. The chain uses TRBV12-5 and TRBJ1-1, with D tentatively TRBD1 (5 bases). Germline V gives CDR1 LGHNT, CDR2 FRNRAP. The V end was cut by 3 bases, the J end by 8 bases, with 13 bases between. The CDR3 has 13 residues.

This clonotype was counted a few times. The DNA for the CDR3 is TGCGCCAGCAGCCCGGGACTAGCGGGGGTGCGCTACAATGAGCAGTTCTTC. As protein: CASSPGLAGVRYNEQFF. The chain is built from TRBV5-1 and TRBJ2-1; 14 nucleotides match TRBD2. The J segment lost 3 bases and the V segment lost 4 bases, leaving 6 bases of the junction unmatched. Per germline, CDR1 SGHRS and CDR2 YFSETQ. The CDR3 spans 17 residues.

The V and J genes are TRBV5-8 and TRBJ2-7, with D unclear. Germline CDR1 SGHTS, CDR2 YDEGEE. V gave up 2 bases and J gave up 3 bases, with 6 bases separating them. This CDR3 is built from 12 residues. The CDR3 is CASSLQYYEQYF. The DNA for the CDR3 is TGTGCCAGCAGCTTACAGTACTACGAGCAGTACTTC.

This clonotype appeared a few times. V gene TRBV19 combines with J gene TRBJ2-3; 10 bases are shared with TRBD2. This CDR3 region has 16 residues. The V and J ends lost 5 bases and 6 bases, in that order; junction bases with no gene match: 11. Germline CDR1 LNHDA, CDR2 SQIVND (reference sequence). The CDR3 loop is CASSPTSGAIADTQYF. Here the CDR3 DNA reads TGTGCCAGTAGTCCCACTAGCGGGGCCATAGCCGATACGCAGTATTTT.

The CDR3 DNA sequence: TGCAGTGCACCAGAACCCTACGGGGGCTACGAGCAGTACTTC. Encoded protein: CSAPEPYGGYEQYF. The chain is built from TRBV20-1 and TRBJ2-7; possible D gene TRBD2, 6 bases. The germline V and J ends were trimmed by 6 bases and 3 bases, with 18 bases remaining between them. Germline V gives CDR1 DFQATT, CDR2 SNEGSKA (reference sequence). The length of the CDR3 is 14 residues.

This clonotype was counted at least ten times. The V and J genes are TRBV29-1 and TRBJ2-1, with D perhaps matching TRBD1 or TRBD2 (5 bases each). V lost 4 bases and J lost 6, with 13 bases in between. The CDR3 length is 13 residues. The germline gives CDR1 SQVTM, CDR2 ANQGSEA. The CDR3 nucleotides read TGCAGCGTTGGGCCGGGACCCCGCAATGAGCAGTTCTTC. Translation: CSVGPGPRNEQFF.

This clonotype was found many times. The V call is TRBV9, the J call TRBJ2-1; 8 bases line up with TRBD2. Germline lookup yields CDR1 SGDLS and CDR2 YYNGEE. V dropped 0 bases and J dropped 8; count of bases not matched to a gene: 7. CDR3 length equals 15 residues. The CDR3, as DNA: TGTGCCAGCAGCGTAGCAACTAGCGGCGTCGATGAGCAGTTCTTC. Translation: CASSVATSGVDEQFF.

The V gene is TRBV7-2, the J gene TRBJ2-3, with a weak D call TRBD2 (6 bases). The CDR3 is made up of 19 amino acids. V dropped 0 bases and J dropped 0 bases, with 19 bases sitting between them. CDR1 is SGHTA and CDR2 is FQGNSA in the germline V gene. The CDR3 protein is CASSLAVFERATSTDTQYF. CDR3 DNA: TGTGCCAGCAGCTTAGCGGTATTTGAGCGGGCAACTAGCACAGATACGCAGTATTTT.

This clonotype has at least ten counts. The chain has TRBV11-2 and TRBJ2-7; D remains unclear. From germline, CDR1 is SGHAT and CDR2 FQNNGV. CDR3 length: 13 residues. With 5 bases removed from V and 2 bases from J, the gap between germline ends came to 10 bases. The CDR3 here is CASSPPTTYEQYF. The CDR3 DNA is TGTGCCAGCAGCCCCCCAACAACCTACGAGCAGTACTTC.

V is TRBV19 and J is TRBJ2-1; 7 bases fit TRBD2. V shed 2 bases and J 7 bases; nucleotides not matched to a gene: 8. The CDR3 runs 15 residues. Germline CDR1 is LNHDA and CDR2 is SQIVND (reference sequence). The CDR3 DNA reads TGTGCCAGTAGTATACTAGCGGTGAGGGGAAATGAGCAGTTCTTC. It specifies CASSILAVRGNEQFF.

This clonotype was recorded a few times. V gene TRBV14 combines with J gene TRBJ2-5; TRBD2 aligns across 15 bases. J lost 4 bases, V lost 3 bases, and 0 bases had no gene match. CDR3 length: 15 amino acids. Germline assignment: CDR1 SGHDN and CDR2 FVKESK. CDR3 protein: CASSQGLAGGETQYF. The CDR3 DNA sequence: TGTGCCAGCAGCCAGGGACTAGCGGGAGGAGAGACCCAGTACTTC.